Detailed here is one T cell receptor beta chain. It lacks a known antigen. This record comes from a study of monozygotic twins with inflammatory bowel disease (dated by TCRdb to about 2019). In the study overall: In total, around 28 monozygotic twin pairs made up the full study: 19 Danish pairs, all IBD-discordant, plus nine German pairs, of which four were IBD-concordant and five were IBD-discordant. Disease-associated traits were sought mainly through comparisons between IBD patients and their genetically identical healthy co-twins within discordant pairs. Each individual had, on average, about 151 000 unique TCRalpha sequences and 181 000 unique TCRbeta sequences available for analysis. What the authors observed across the whole study: Compared with healthy twins, IBD patients shared fewer clonotypes with other individuals, and the difference was most pronounced in patients with signs of disease activity. Distinction between different T cell subtypes could not be achieved in the analysis. A decrease in TCRbeta repertoire diversity, as measured by inverse Simpson index, was observed in IBD patients compared with their healthy co-twins. Concordant and discordant twins showed no difference in repertoire similarity, possibly because of limited statistical power. The results gave no support for a single strong signal or clonotype linked to IBD. Because patients were on differing immunosuppressive treatments, the repertoires may have picked up extra background noise and inter-individual variability.

A 2.5 ml peripheral blood sample was drawn into PAXgene tubes per donor and stored at -80°C. Without T cell sorting, total RNA was isolated from whole blood using the PAXgene blood miRNA kit on an automated QIAcube. Peripheral blood from monozygotic twin pairs concordant or discordant for inflammatory bowel disease was subjected to deep TCRalpha and TCRbeta repertoire profiling with unique molecular barcoding. For every twin pair, smoking habits were documented, and each individual was categorised as a current, former or never smoker. Library preparation used 5' RACE. Preparation of each TCR library used around 3.5 ug of total RNA. For each sample, cDNA was synthesized in eight separate reactions using SMARTScribe reverse transcriptase. During cDNA synthesis, template switching introduced unique molecular identifiers that contained a 6-nucleotide sample barcode. TCRalpha and TCRbeta cDNA was amplified by two nested PCRs of around 16 and 10 cycles, with bead purification after each PCR. Before amplification, cDNA was treated with uracil DNA-glycosylase and purified using the QIAquick PCR purification kit. The second PCR added Illumina TruSeq-compatible adapters along with sample-specific barcodes. Library quality and concentration were checked on TapeStation and Qubit, and libraries were pooled at around 4.7 ng each. Pooled libraries were sequenced on an Illumina HiSeq2500 single-index Rapid Run with 2 x 100 bp reads and custom sequencing primers. The published analysis was carried out like this. MiGEC version 1.2.6 was used for UMI-based consensus assembly to correct PCR and sequencing errors. V(D)J alignment, clonotype assembly and CDR3 extraction were performed with MiXCR version 2.1.1. Gene usage, clonotype sharing and MAIT/NKT TCR abundance were normalised by analysing the top 1000, 10 000 and 20 000 clonotypes per sample. After downsampling to 27 000 UMIs, diversity was calculated as the inverse Simpson index using the vegan R package. Paired Mann-Whitney U tests on discordant twin pairs were used, with Benjamini-Hochberg multiple-testing correction. TCRdb reprocessed the sequencing reads and holds a single record per CDR3 protein sequence, with no DNA. For this entry, the V and J calls and clone size follow TCRdb and not the study's own pipeline. This sample's table has entries for a few hundred thousand distinct CDR3 sequences. 2% to 3% of the sample comes from the top ten.

Inclusive of the bounding cysteine and phenylalanine, the CDR3 is 19 residues long. Only the protein is available. CDR1 and CDR2, per the germline V gene (reference sequence), are DFQATT and SNEGSKA. Sequenced input: blood. This clonotype originated in a human donor with ulcerative colitis or Crohn's disease, or a healthy co-twin of an affected twin (not recorded which). Rearrangement joined TRBV20-1 to TRBJ2-3; the D call from TCRdb, TRBD2, cannot be confirmed without DNA. The CDR3 region: CSARDYSSAGTVSTDTQYF.